This entry features one TCR beta chain sequence. Its specificity is not known. This CDR3 has 14 amino acids. The V and J ends lost 5 bases and 2 bases, in that order; junction bases with no gene match: 5. In germline, CDR1 is MNHGY, CDR2 SVAAGI. The data derive from a study of T cells in localized non-small cell lung cancer. Study observations and caveats: The study linked higher blood T cell density to longer overall survival. Clonality of T cells reached its maximum in uninvolved adjacent lung, surpassing tumor. Analysis by sequencing included only one tumor region, so heterogeneity remains possible. Adjacent lung had a median about 57 of the 100 largest tumor clones.

Sequenced by immunoSEQ multiplex PCR; TCRdb stores in-frame clones only, minus some. The sample contains around 30,000 clones, more than 70% of which appear only once. This TCR was sampled from a female donor at least 60 years old with stage III squamous cell lung carcinoma. Sequenced here: peripheral blood, sampled before any cancer treatment. The V and J genes are TRBV6-9 and TRBJ2-7, with TRBD1 matching 8 bases. Written as DNA, the CDR3 is TGTGCCAGCAGTCAACCGGACAGGGCCTACGAGCAGTACTTC. Its protein product is CASSQPDRAYEQYF.